What follows are 27 T cell receptor beta chains derived from one specimen sequenced in a study of PD-1 blockade in classical Hodgkin lymphoma. Noted time point: cycle 4 day 1 (C4D1), after more than 5 weeks of nivolumab. There was relapse after autologous stem cell transplantation in every patient, and there was variation in brentuximab vedotin exposure. Assay used: immunoSEQ multiplex PCR; TCRdb lists only in-frame clones, some missing. Of tens of thousands of clones in the sample, roughly 85% were seen once. The sequencing used peripheral blood mononuclear cells (PBMCs), collected before the fourth cycle of nivolumab. Source of these receptors: a human donor with classical Hodgkin lymphoma.

This chain links TRBV5-1 with TRBJ2-7; TRBD1 might be the D (6 bases). This CDR3 region has 14 residues. Germline CDR1 SGHRS, CDR2 YFSETQ. V was trimmed by 0 bases and J by 4 bases, leaving 11 bases between them. Written as DNA, the CDR3 is TGCGCCAGCAGCTTGGAATCCAGGGGTTACGAGCAGTACTTC. As protein: CASSLESRGYEQYF.

This chain joins TRBV5-4 and TRBJ2-6; maybe TRBD2 (5 bases). CDR1 SGHNT and CDR2 YYREEE come from the germline V gene (reference sequence). V lost 4 bases, J lost 1 base, and 9 bases lay in between. This CDR3 is 15 amino acids long. CDR3 amino acids: CASSGPGSGANVLTF. CDR3 nucleotide sequence: TGTGCCAGCAGCGGACCGGGATCTGGGGCCAACGTCCTGACTTTC.

This clone was recorded once. This chain uses TRBV7-9 with TRBJ1-5; D unresolved. The CDR3 loop spans 13 amino acids. Germline CDR1 reads SEHNR; CDR2 reads FQNEAQ (reference sequence). V lost 5 bases to trimming and J lost 6 bases, with 11 bases between them. CDR3 loop: CASSPYDSQPQHF. CDR3 nucleotide sequence: TGTGCCAGCAGCCCCTACGATAGTCAGCCCCAGCATTTT.

V is TRBV9 and J is TRBJ2-7, with 9 bases matching TRBD1. V gave up 3 bases and J gave up 4 bases; unmatched junction bases: 2. This CDR3 has 13 residues. CDR1 is SGDLS, CDR2 YYNGEE, per germline. The chain's CDR3 is CASSGTGAYEQYF. CDR3 sequence (DNA): TGTGCCAGCAGCGGGACAGGGGCATACGAGCAGTACTTC.

This sequence joins TRBV28 and TRBJ1-1, with a tentative D call TRBD1 (5 bases). The CDR3 is made up of 15 amino acids. CDR1 is MDHEN, CDR2 SYDVKM, per germline. The V end lost 6 bases, the J end lost 4 bases, and 18 bases lay between the germline ends. The CDR3 loop is CASRPPTGQGTEAFF. As DNA, the CDR3 is TGTGCCAGCAGGCCCCCCACAGGCCAAGGCACTGAAGCTTTCTTT.

This rearrangement joins TRBV7-9 to TRBJ1-1; maybe TRBD1 (6 bases). Germline CDR1 SEHNR, CDR2 FQNEAQ (reference sequence). Trimming removed 1 base from V and 5 bases from J, with 14 bases in between. The CDR3 is made up of 15 amino acids. In nucleotides, the CDR3 is TGTGCCAGCAGCTTAGAAGAAACAGGGAGAACTGAAGCTTTCTTT. It specifies CASSLEETGRTEAFF.

The rearrangement joins TRBV19 to TRBJ2-2; D remains unclear. The V gene lost 4 bases and the J gene lost 0 bases, with 9 bases spanning the gap. The CDR3 runs 15 residues. Germline V CDR1 and CDR2: LNHDA, SQIVND (reference sequence). CDR3 in DNA: TGTGCCAGTAGTACACAGAATACGAACACCGGGGAGCTGTTTTTT. It codes for CASSTQNTNTGELFF. The whole variable domain, remainder taken from reference TRBV19 and TRBJ2-2, is DGGITQSPKYLFRKEGQNVTLSCEQNLNHDAMYWYRQDPGQGLRLIYYSQIVNDFQKGDIAEGYSVSREKKESFPLTVTSAQKNPTAFYLCASSTQNTNTGELFFGEGSRLTVL.

This clone was detected a few times. This chain uses TRBV5-1 with TRBJ1-6; no definite D call. The germline V gene has CDR1 SGHRS and CDR2 YFSETQ. The CDR3 is 14 amino acids. V lost 4 bases, J lost 9 bases, and 14 bases lay in between. CDR3 loop: CASSPYGPSSPLHF. In nucleotides, the CDR3 is TGCGCCAGCAGCCCCTACGGGCCCAGTTCACCCCTCCACTTT.

This clone was counted a single time. The V and J genes are TRBV28 and TRBJ2-2, with unresolved D. The V and J ends lost 8 bases and 0 bases respectively, with 4 bases between them. CDR1 MDHEN and CDR2 SYDVKM come from the germline V gene. The length of the CDR3 is 12 residues. This chain's CDR3 is CASRSNTGELFF. The CDR3 DNA sequence: TGTGCCAGCCGGTCGAACACCGGGGAGCTGTTTTTT.

The V gene is TRBV9, the J gene TRBJ2-3; the D is unclear. The CDR3 consists of 15 residues. Germline loops: CDR1 SGDLS, CDR2 YYNGEE. Trimming shortened V by 0 bases and J by 3 bases, and 11 bases separated the two germline ends. This CDR3 is CASSVGVLSTDTQYF. CDR3 nucleotides: TGTGCCAGCAGCGTAGGGGTCCTGAGTACAGATACGCAGTATTTT.

The CDR3 DNA reads TGTGCCAGCAGCTTAACGGGACTAGAGAACAATGAGCAGTTCTTC. Its translation is CASSLTGLENNEQFF. The rearrangement uses TRBV7-3 and TRBJ2-1, with 8 bases matching TRBD2. The CDR3 loop spans 15 amino acids. The junction had 3 bases not matched to a gene; V was cut back by 0 bases and J by 5 bases. Germline loops: CDR1 SGHTA, CDR2 FQGTGA. The variable domain in full, completed from reference TRBV7-3 and TRBJ2-1, reads GAGVSQTPSNKVTEKGKYVELRCDPISGHTALYWYRQSLGQGPEFLIYFQGTGAADDSGLPNDRFFAVRPEGSVSTLKIQRTERGDSAVYLCASSLTGLENNEQFFGPGTRLTVL.

V and J are TRBV5-1 and TRBJ1-3; D is unclear. Trimming pared 0 bases from V and 3 bases from J, leaving 7 bases between. Looked up from germline, CDR1 is SGHRS and CDR2 is YFSETQ. The CDR3 has 14 amino acids. CDR3 amino acids: CASSLGSNGNTIYF. CDR3 nucleotides: TGCGCCAGCAGCTTGGGCAGTAATGGAAACACCATATATTTT.

This clone was counted between two and nine times. CDR3 loop: CASSFTRPPNTEAFF. DNA of the CDR3: TGCGCCAGCAGCTTTACTCGGCCTCCGAACACTGAAGCTTTCTTT. V and J are TRBV5-1 and TRBJ1-1, with D hard to call. Trimming pared 2 bases from V and 1 base from J, leaving 12 bases between. This CDR3 is built from 15 residues. CDR1 is SGHRS and CDR2 is YFSETQ in the germline V gene.

The chain joins TRBV5-1 to TRBJ1-4; TRBD1 matches 8 bases. The germline V gene has CDR1 SGHRS and CDR2 YFSETQ. J was trimmed by 2 bases and V by 4 bases; bases with no gene match: 4. This CDR3 region has 15 residues. The CDR3 region is CASSGQGATNEKLFF. CDR3 bases: TGCGCCAGCAGCGGCCAGGGGGCTACTAATGAAAAACTGTTTTTT.

V and J are TRBV4-1 and TRBJ1-5, with D tentatively TRBD1 (6 bases). Germline CDR1 and CDR2: MGHRA and YSYEKL. V was cut by 0 bases and J by 6 bases, with 24 bases left in between. This CDR3 has 19 residues. This chain's CDR3 is CASSQERLQPRGFGQPQHF. DNA of the CDR3: TGCGCCAGCAGCCAAGAACGGTTGCAGCCGAGGGGGTTTGGTCAGCCCCAGCATTTT.

By sample fraction, this clone is medium-sized. CDR3: CASSPIPQGSNTGELFF. The CDR3 nucleotides are TGTGCCAGCTCACCCATTCCACAGGGTTCGAACACCGGGGAGCTGTTTTTT. The J gene is TRBJ2-2, the V gene TRBV18; D possibly corresponds to TRBD1 (6 bases). CDR1 KGHSH and CDR2 LQKENI come from the germline V gene. V was trimmed by 3 bases and J by 0 bases, leaving 14 bases between them. CDR3 size: 17 residues.

This rearrangement joins TRBV11-2 to TRBJ2-7; no definite D call. Germline-derived CDR1 and CDR2 are SGHAT and FQNNGV. The V gene lost 5 bases and the J gene lost 2 bases, with 19 bases spanning the gap. The CDR3 runs 16 residues. CDR3 region: CASSPRGLRVTYEQYF. The CDR3 DNA reads TGTGCCAGCAGCCCACGTGGCCTTAGGGTAACCTACGAGCAGTACTTC.

V gene TRBV11-2 combines with J gene TRBJ2-7; 14 bases map to TRBD2. Trimming cost V 2 bases and J 3 bases; bases outside gene matches: 3. Germline V gene lookup returns CDR1 SGHAT and CDR2 FQNNGV. The CDR3 is 16 amino acids. The CDR3 is CASSLYGTSGGYEQYF. CDR3 DNA sequence: TGTGCCAGCAGCTTATACGGGACTAGCGGGGGCTACGAGCAGTACTTC. The variable domain in full, with the rest retrieved from reference TRBV11-2 and TRBJ2-7, is EAGVAQSPRYKIIEKRQSVAFWCNPISGHATLYWYQQILGQGPKLLIQFQNNGVVDDSQLPKDRFSAERLKGVDSTLKIQPAKLEDSAVYLCASSLYGTSGGYEQYFGPGTRLTVT.

This rearrangement joins TRBV28 to TRBJ2-3; 7 nucleotides line up with TRBD1. Per germline, CDR1 MDHEN and CDR2 SYDVKM. V lost 5 bases to trimming and J lost 5 bases; unmatched junction nucleotides: 19. There are 18 residues in the CDR3. CDR3 amino acids: CASSTTTPGQSHLDTQYF. DNA for the CDR3: TGTGCCAGCAGTACTACGACTCCGGGACAGTCACACTTAGATACGCAGTATTTT.

The chain combines TRBV27 with TRBJ1-2; TRBD1 matches at 10 bases. Germline CDR1 MNHEY, CDR2 SMNVEV (reference sequence). This CDR3 spans 14 amino acids. Trimming took 5 bases from V and 4 from J; bases not matched to a gene: 4. CDR3 sequence: CASSTRTGGYGYTF. For the CDR3, the DNA is TGTGCCAGCAGTACCCGGACAGGGGGCTATGGCTACACCTTC.

The rearrangement joins TRBV5-1 to TRBJ2-7; 11 bases line up with TRBD1. The germline V gene has CDR1 SGHRS and CDR2 YFSETQ. There are 15 residues in the CDR3. V lost 5 bases to trimming and J lost 6 bases; unmatched junction nucleotides: 10. The chain's CDR3 is CASRIWTGGEGEQYF. CDR3 bases: TGCGCCAGCAGAATATGGACAGGGGGCGAGGGCGAGCAGTACTTC.

This rearrangement joins TRBV6-5 to TRBJ1-3; tentatively, D is TRBD1 (5 bases). Germline CDR1 is MNHEY and CDR2 is SVGAGI. This CDR3 has 14 residues. Trimming removed 4 bases from V and 3 bases from J, with 10 bases in between. The CDR3 nucleotides are TGTGCCAGCAGTTCCAGGGTTTATGGAAACACCATATATTTT. It encodes CASSSRVYGNTIYF.

This clone appeared once. V and J are TRBV7-8 and TRBJ1-2; D unclear. Looked up from germline, CDR1 is SGHVS and CDR2 is FQNEAQ. The V and J ends lost 8 bases and 5 bases respectively, with 12 bases between them. The CDR3 is made up of 12 amino acids. CDR3: CASLGDGYGYTF. The CDR3 bases are TGTGCCAGCCTCGGAGACGGTTATGGCTACACCTTC.

This clone has a handful of counts. The rearrangement joins TRBV7-9 to TRBJ1-1; D perhaps matches TRBD1 (6 bases). From germline, CDR1 is SEHNR and CDR2 FQNEAQ (reference sequence). Trimming left V 6 bases short and J 8 bases short, with 16 bases between. The CDR3 covers 13 residues. This chain's CDR3 is CASSLGQHGEAFF. The CDR3 DNA follows: TGTGCCAGCAGTCTTGGACAGCATGGGGAAGCTTTCTTT.

The chain carries TRBV5-1 and TRBJ2-7; D not certain. The V gene lost 4 bases and the J gene lost 0 bases, with 5 bases spanning the gap. The germline V gene has CDR1 SGHRS and CDR2 YFSETQ. This CDR3 has 12 amino acids. The CDR3 DNA follows: TGCGCCAGCAGCCCCCCCTCCTACGAGCAGTACTTC. Its translation is CASSPPSYEQYF.

This chain links TRBV14 with TRBJ1-4; 7 bases line up with TRBD1. This CDR3 has 15 residues. The V segment lost 2 bases and the J segment 8 bases; nucleotides outside the gene matches: 8. Germline CDR1 reads SGHDN; CDR2 reads FVKESK. The CDR3 region has the DNA TGTGCCAGCAGCCAACCGGGACAGCTTGGAGAAAAACTGTTTTTT. Residues: CASSQPGQLGEKLFF.

This clone was counted a few times. The rearrangement links TRBV2 to TRBJ1-1; D not certain. This CDR3 contains 13 residues. Trimming pared 1 base from V and 1 base from J, leaving 4 bases between. The germline CDR1 and CDR2 sequences are SNHLY and FYNNEI. The CDR3 region is CASSEGPNTEAFF. The CDR3 coding sequence is TGTGCCAGCAGTGAAGGACCGAACACTGAAGCTTTCTTT.